The 6 T cell receptor beta chains in this list originate from one sample, sequenced in a study of T cells in Graves' hyperthyroidism and ophthalmopathy. RNA transcripts yielded amplified TCR beta CDR3 regions. Initially, a first-round RT-PCR of the TCR CDR3 employed the HTBI primer set. TCRdb ran MiXCR on the multiplex PCR reads and lists one entry per CDR3 protein. The sample carries over 300,000 distinct CDR3 sequences, roughly 14% recorded once. Sequenced input: blood. These receptors were taken from a woman between 55 and 75 years old with Graves' hyperthyroidism.

This clonotype was counted ten times or more. The rearrangement uses TRBV24-1 and TRBJ2-3, with a possible D match to TRBD1 (5 bases). CDR1 KGHDR and CDR2 SFDVKD come from the germline V gene. With 0 bases removed from V and 1 base from J, the gap between germline ends came to 10 bases. The CDR3 loop spans 16 amino acids. CDR3 DNA: TGTGCCACCAGTGATTTGAAGGGGTTGGGCACAGATACGCAGTATTTT. Its translation is CATSDLKGLGTDTQYF.

The chain links TRBV6-4 to TRBJ1-1; D unresolved. The CDR3 has 11 amino acids. With 3 bases removed from V and 7 bases from J, the gap between germline ends came to 6 bases. Germline lookup yields CDR1 MRHNA and CDR2 SNTAGT. CDR3 DNA: TGTGCCAGCAGTGAGAGGGTTGAAGCTTTCTTT. Its protein product is CASSERVEAFF.

The V gene is TRBV11-2, the J gene TRBJ2-7; D gene uncertain. V was trimmed by 3 bases and J by 0 bases, leaving 15 bases between them. The germline CDR1 and CDR2 sequences are SGHAT and FQNNGV. The CDR3 consists of 16 residues. CDR3 DNA sequence: TGTGCCAGCAGCTTCGTAAGTAGACATCGCTCCTACGAGCAGTACTTC. This sequence encodes CASSFVSRHRSYEQYF.

The chain couples TRBV19 to TRBJ1-1; D gene unclear. The CDR3 has 13 amino acids. Germline V gene data show CDR1 as LNHDA and CDR2 as SQIVND (reference sequence). V was shortened by 5 bases and J by 1 base, with 8 bases between the two germline ends. CDR3 DNA sequence: TGTGCCAGTAGTTTGCTAAAGAACACTGAAGCTTTCTTT. This translates into CASSLLKNTEAFF.

This clonotype has at least ten counts. The chain links TRBV10-3 to TRBJ2-7; 8 nucleotides line up with TRBD2. With V trimmed by 10 bases and J by 2 bases, 10 bases remained unmatched. The CDR3 extends over 14 amino acids. Germline-derived CDR1 and CDR2 are ENHRY and SYGVKD. The CDR3 DNA is TGTGCCACTTCGACTAGCGCTTCTCCCTACGAGCAGTACTTC. Translation gives CATSTSASPYEQYF.

This clonotype was seen at least ten times. This chain connects TRBV3-1 to TRBJ2-3, with D possibly TRBD2 on 5 matching bases. V lost 5 bases and J lost 3, with 18 bases in between. The CDR3 runs 16 residues. Looked up from germline, CDR1 is LGHDT and CDR2 is YNNKEL (reference sequence). DNA for the CDR3: TGTGCCAGCAGCTCCCGGGGTACCCCGTGGACAGATACGCAGTATTTT. Translation: CASSSRGTPWTDTQYF.